The following is a TCR beta chain sequence with its context. The target antigen is unknown. This CDR3 is built from 13 residues. CDR1 and CDR2 from the germline V gene are LGHDT and YNNKEL (reference sequence). V was pared by 3 bases and J by 6 bases, with 9 bases between. Sequencing used immunoSEQ multiplex PCR; TCRdb keeps in-frame clones, though not all of them. The sample carries 20,000 to 25,000 clones, 70% to 80% recorded once. CD4+ T cells from unexposed donors were obtained before the COVID-19 pandemic (2011-2018). The cells were cultured for 10 days before CD4+ T cells were isolated. Cells permitting, SARS-CoV-2 S/N and four cold-coronavirus spikes were tested on unexposed-donor CD4+ T cells. Cultures received half-medium IL-2 refreshes on days 3 and 7. These data belong to a study of CD4 T cells in relation to SARS-CoV-2 and coronaviruses. Study at large: After roughly 11 days of antigen culture, PBMC TCR beta CDR3s were sequenced.

Study-level points and caveats: No donor gave both pre-pandemic and post-infection samples.

The sequenced sample consisted of CD4+ T cells from PBMCs, cultured in vitro. This TCR was recovered from a human donor in good health. The chain links TRBV3-1 (or the pseudogene TRBV3-2) to TRBJ2-1; D gene ambiguous. CDR3: CASSQYRPNEQFF. The CDR3 DNA is TGTGCCAGCAGCCAGTATAGACCCAATGAGCAGTTCTTC.